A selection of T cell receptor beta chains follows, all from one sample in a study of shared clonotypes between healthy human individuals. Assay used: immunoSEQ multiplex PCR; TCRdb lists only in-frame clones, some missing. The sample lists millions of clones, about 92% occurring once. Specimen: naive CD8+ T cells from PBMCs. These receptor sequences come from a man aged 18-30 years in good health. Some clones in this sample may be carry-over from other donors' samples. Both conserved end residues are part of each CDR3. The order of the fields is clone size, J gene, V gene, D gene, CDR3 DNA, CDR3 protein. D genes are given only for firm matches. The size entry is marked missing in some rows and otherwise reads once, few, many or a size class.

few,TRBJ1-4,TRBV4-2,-,TGTGCCAGCAGCCAAGGTTTGTCGGGCGCCAATGAAAAACTGTTTTTT,CASSQGLSGANEKLFF
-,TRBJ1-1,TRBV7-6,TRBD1,TGTGCCAGCACGCCCGACAGGGGATTGGTTTGGCACACTGAAGCTTTCTTT,CASTPDRGLVWHTEAFF
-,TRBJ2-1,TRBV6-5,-,TGTGCCAGCAGTAGGGCTTCCTACAATGAGCAGTTCTTC,CASSRASYNEQFF
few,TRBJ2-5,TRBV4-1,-,TGCGCCAGCAGCTCACGGCTTGGGGAGACCCAGTACTTC,CASSSRLGETQYF
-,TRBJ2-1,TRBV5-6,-,TGTGCCAGCAGCTTGGCCTATGAGCAGTTCTTC,CASSLAYEQFF
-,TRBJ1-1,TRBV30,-,TGTGCCTGGAGCCGCCGGGGGTGGGGTGAAGCTTTCTTT,CAWSRRGWGEAFF
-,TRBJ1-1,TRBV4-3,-,TGCGCCAGCAGCCAAGAATTACAGGGTTGGGACACTGAAGCTTTCTTT,CASSQELQGWDTEAFF
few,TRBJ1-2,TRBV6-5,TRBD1,TGTGCCAGCAGTCAGGGGGATGGCTACACCTTC,CASSQGDGYTF
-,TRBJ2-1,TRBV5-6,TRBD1,TGTGCCAGCAGCCCCTCCGGGACAGGGACCTTCAATGAGCAGTTCTTC,CASSPSGTGTFNEQFF
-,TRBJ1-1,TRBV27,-,TGTGCCAGCTATTTGGACGGAGGCACTGAAGCTTTCTTT,CASYLDGGTEAFF